Below, 25 T cell receptor beta chains from the same sample are listed, as sequenced in a study of OX40 agonist ivuxolimab in advanced cancers. The library was built by means of the immunoSEQ multiplex PCR assay. Entries here come from immuneACCESS through TCRdb and include only in-frame sequences with V and J called. Some clones fail to appear in such tables; in the studies checked, an unresolved V gene covers under half of the shortfall, and the cause of the remainder is unknown. For this sample there are roughly 70,000 clones; around 84% appear just once. The ten largest clones represent about 2.5% of the sample. Sequenced material: CD4+ or CD8+ T cells sorted from blood, taken in a trial of the OX40 agonist ivuxolimab. These TCRs come from an adult with an advanced solid tumor such as melanoma, head and neck, liver or kidney cancer.

The chain combines TRBV4-3 with TRBJ1-6; D perhaps matches TRBD1 (5 bases). Germline V gene sequence: CDR1 LGHNA, CDR2 YSLEER. CDR3 length: 14 residues. The V gene lost 1 base and the J gene lost 8 bases, with 9 bases spanning the gap. The CDR3 nucleotides read TGCGCCAGCAGCCAAGGGGGCACGGATTCACCCCTCCACTTT. Its translation is CASSQGGTDSPLHF.

The chain is built from TRBV9 and TRBJ2-5; 15 bases map to TRBD2. The CDR3 has 18 residues. Germline loops: CDR1 SGDLS, CDR2 YYNGEE. V lost 0 bases, J lost 5 bases, and 8 bases stayed unmatched. CDR3 coding DNA: TGTGCCAGCAGCGTAGGTCGGACTAGCGGGGGGGCTGGGGAGACCCAGTACTTC. Amino acid sequence: CASSVGRTSGGAGETQYF.

This sequence joins TRBV4-1 and TRBJ1-2; 8 bases fit TRBD1. This CDR3 contains 13 residues. J was trimmed by 9 bases and V by 4 bases; bases with no gene match: 7. The germline gives CDR1 MGHRA, CDR2 YSYEKL. The CDR3 DNA sequence: TGCGCCAGCAGCCTCGGGACAGGAGGGAGCTACACCTTC. It is translated as CASSLGTGGSYTF.

The V gene is TRBV7-6, the J gene TRBJ2-3; no reliable D call. The germline V gene encodes CDR1 SGHVS and CDR2 FNYEAQ. The V end lost 6 bases, the J end lost 6 bases, and 7 bases lay between the germline ends. The CDR3 is 11 amino acids. The DNA for the CDR3 is TGTGCCAGCAGTGCCAGCGATACGCAGTATTTT. It codes for CASSASDTQYF.

This chain joins TRBV6-1 and TRBJ2-7; either TRBD1 or TRBD2 may supply D (5 bases each). There are 16 residues in the CDR3. The germline V and J ends were trimmed by 2 bases and 0 bases, with 14 bases remaining between them. Germline values: CDR1 MNHNS, CDR2 SASEGT. The CDR3 sequence is CASSEPGRGNSYEQYF. CDR3 DNA sequence: TGTGCCAGCAGTGAACCGGGGCGTGGGAACTCCTACGAGCAGTACTTC.

The J gene is TRBJ2-1, the V gene TRBV12-5; 8 bases map to TRBD2. CDR1 is LGHNT and CDR2 is FRNRAP in the germline V gene. Germline trimming cut 6 bases from V and 3 bases from J; bases unmatched to any gene: 16. The CDR3 is made up of 18 amino acids. The CDR3 region has the DNA TGTGCTAGTGGGCGGAACAGACTAGCGCCACGCGTCTACAATGAGCAGTTCTTC. Its protein is CASGRNRLAPRVYNEQFF.

The rearrangement links TRBV4-1 to TRBJ1-6, with D uncertain. Trimming left V 5 bases short and J 2 bases short, with 13 bases between. Per the germline V gene, CDR1 is MGHRA and CDR2 is YSYEKL. The CDR3 totals 16 residues. The CDR3 bases are TGCGCCAGCAGCGGTCAAATGGTGCCCTATAATTCACCCCTCCACTTT. Residues: CASSGQMVPYNSPLHF.

This clone was recorded once. This chain connects TRBV7-8 to TRBJ1-2; 7 bases are shared with TRBD1. V was pared by 1 base and J by 5 bases, with 10 bases of the junction left unmatched. The CDR3 spans 16 residues. CDR1 and CDR2 from the germline V gene are SGHVS and FQNEAQ. The CDR3 DNA is TGTGCCAGCAGCTTAGGCCCGGGACAGAATCCTTATGGCTACACCTTC. It yields the protein CASSLGPGQNPYGYTF.

V and J are TRBV7-2 and TRBJ2-1; no definite D call. Germline V gives CDR1 SGHTA, CDR2 FQGNSA. The CDR3 spans 15 residues. V was trimmed by 0 bases and J by 4 bases, leaving 10 bases between them. The CDR3: CASSLAGTSYNEQFF. In DNA form, the CDR3 reads TGTGCCAGCAGCTTAGCGGGAACGTCTTACAATGAGCAGTTCTTC.

The rearrangement links TRBV7-9 to TRBJ1-5; D is perhaps TRBD1 (5 bases). Germline values: CDR1 SEHNR, CDR2 FQNEAQ (reference sequence). This CDR3 region has 16 residues. The V and J ends lost 4 bases and 3 bases respectively, with 16 bases between them. Here the CDR3 DNA reads TGTGCCAGCAGCTCAGGAGGGCGGGGGAACAATCAGCCCCAGCATTTT. Encoded protein: CASSSGGRGNNQPQHF.

This rearrangement joins TRBV7-9 to TRBJ1-5; no clear D gene. V dropped 8 bases and J dropped 4 bases, with 9 bases sitting between them. Per germline, CDR1 SEHNR and CDR2 FQNEAQ (reference sequence). The CDR3 contains 12 residues. CDR3: CASGRGNQPQHF. The CDR3 region has the DNA TGTGCCAGCGGGCGGGGAAATCAGCCCCAGCATTTT.

This clone was counted a few times. The V gene is TRBV30, the J gene TRBJ2-5; TRBD1 or TRBD2 may be the D gene (6 bases each). V lost 0 bases and J 5 bases, leaving 22 bases between the germline ends. From germline, CDR1 is GTSNPN and CDR2 SVGIG (reference sequence). The CDR3 loop spans 17 amino acids. CDR3 bases: TGTGCCTGGAGTGTACTTGCGGGATGGGGGCGAGATGAGACCCAGTACTTC. It is translated as CAWSVLAGWGRDETQYF.

The chain recombines TRBV19 with TRBJ2-7; possibly TRBD2 for D (6 bases). The CDR3 is 14 residues long. Trimming shortened V by 3 bases and J by 2 bases, and 11 bases separated the two germline ends. Germline assignment: CDR1 LNHDA and CDR2 SQIVND (reference sequence). The chain's CDR3 is CASSIPGVTYEQYF. The CDR3 nucleotides are TGTGCCAGTAGTATCCCGGGAGTTACCTACGAGCAGTACTTC. Together with reference TRBV19 and TRBJ2-7, the CDR3 gives the full variable domain: DGGITQSPKYLFRKEGQNVTLSCEQNLNHDAMYWYRQDPGQGLRLIYYSQIVNDFQKGDIAEGYSVSREKKESFPLTVTSAQKNPTAFYLCASSIPGVTYEQYFGPGTRLTVT.

The chain links TRBV14 to TRBJ2-5; unclear D gene. Between the trimmed V and J ends, which lost 5 bases and 6 bases, there was a span of 7 bases. The CDR3 contains 11 residues. Germline values: CDR1 SGHDN, CDR2 FVKESK. This CDR3 is CASSGMKTQYF. CDR3 DNA sequence: TGTGCCAGCAGCGGCATGAAGACCCAGTACTTC.

This chain links TRBV5-1 with TRBJ1-1, with D unclear. The V gene's germline CDR1 is SGHRS and CDR2 YFSETQ. V lost 0 bases and J lost 11, with 14 bases in between. The CDR3 sequence is 13 residues long. CDR3 in amino acids: CASSLVEEGRAFF. The CDR3 region has the DNA TGCGCCAGCAGCTTGGTAGAGGAAGGACGGGCTTTCTTT.

Turning to this clone: Within the sample, other DNA sequences also encode this same CDR3. V is TRBV4-3 and J is TRBJ1-4; D gene unclear. The germline V gene has CDR1 LGHNA and CDR2 YSLEER. Trimming pared 0 bases from V and 8 bases from J, leaving 10 bases between. The length of the CDR3 is 14 residues. This CDR3 reads CASSQDLRSEKLFF. The DNA for the CDR3 is TGCGCCAGCAGCCAAGATCTGCGGAGCGAAAAACTGTTTTTT.

The gene calls are TRBV18 and TRBJ2-7; 8 bases fit TRBD1. The CDR3 has 15 residues. V lost 6 bases and J lost 6; bases outside the gene matches: 13. Per the germline V gene, CDR1 is KGHSH and CDR2 is LQKENI. This CDR3 reads CASSLDRGGRGEQYF. CDR3 nucleotide sequence: TGTGCCAGCTCCCTAGACAGGGGAGGAAGGGGCGAGCAGTACTTC.

The rearrangement joins TRBV13 to TRBJ2-3; TRBD1 matches at 9 bases. This CDR3 has 15 residues. Germline CDR1 reads PRHDT; CDR2 reads FYEKMQ (reference sequence). V dropped 7 bases and J dropped 6; count of bases not matched to a gene: 11. CDR3 region: CASTLRTGAFDTQYF. CDR3 bases: TGTGCCAGCACCCTCAGGACAGGGGCCTTTGATACGCAGTATTTT.

CDR3 nucleotide sequence: TGTGCCAGCAGCCCGGGAGGGACTAGCGGGAGTCAAGAGACCCAGTACTTC. Translated: CASSPGGTSGSQETQYF. The J gene is TRBJ2-5, the V gene TRBV11-3; the match to TRBD2 covers 14 bases. CDR3 length equals 17 residues. CDR1 is SGHNT and CDR2 is YENEEA in the germline V gene. V was clipped by 5 bases and J by 2 bases; unmatched bases: 7.

The J gene is TRBJ1-4, the V gene TRBV7-9, with D unresolved. Trimming removed 5 bases at V and 2 bases at J, with 9 bases between. Per the germline V gene, CDR1 is SEHNR and CDR2 is FQNEAQ (reference sequence). The CDR3 loop spans 14 amino acids. The CDR3 DNA reads TGTGCCAGCAGCCCTGGTGGCACTAATGAAAAACTGTTTTTT. Encoded protein: CASSPGGTNEKLFF.

This chain links TRBV11-2 with TRBJ2-5; 7 nucleotides line up with TRBD2. The CDR3 extends over 15 amino acids. In germline, CDR1 is SGHAT, CDR2 FQNNGV. Trimming cost V 1 base and J 2 bases; bases outside gene matches: 4. CDR3 sequence: CASSLVGGGQETQYF. The CDR3 nucleotides are TGTGCCAGCAGCTTAGTTGGCGGGGGACAAGAGACCCAGTACTTC. Complete variable domain (other parts from reference TRBV11-2 and TRBJ2-5): EAGVAQSPRYKIIEKRQSVAFWCNPISGHATLYWYQQILGQGPKLLIQFQNNGVVDDSQLPKDRFSAERLKGVDSTLKIQPAKLEDSAVYLCASSLVGGGQETQYFGPGTRLLVL.

This clone was found a few times. The gene calls are TRBV5-4 and TRBJ2-1, with TRBD2 matching over 8 bases. This CDR3 region has 15 residues. J was trimmed by 5 bases and V by 2 bases; bases with no gene match: 6. The V gene's germline CDR1 is SGHNT and CDR2 YYREEE (reference sequence). The CDR3 sequence is CASSLPSGGHNEQFF. The CDR3 nucleotides read TGTGCCAGCAGCTTACCCAGCGGGGGTCACAATGAGCAGTTCTTC.

The chain carries TRBV5-5 and TRBJ1-1; D unclear. This CDR3 region has 12 residues. V was trimmed by 4 bases and J by 11 bases, leaving 15 bases between them. The germline V gene has CDR1 SGHKS and CDR2 YYEKEE (reference sequence). This chain's CDR3 is CASSRGREGAFF. For the CDR3, the DNA is TGTGCCAGCAGCCGCGGCCGGGAAGGGGCTTTCTTT.

This clone was recorded only once. The J gene is TRBJ1-2, the V gene TRBV5-4; 7 bases are a match to TRBD1. Germline trimming cut 4 bases from V and 8 bases from J; bases unmatched to any gene: 11. This CDR3 has 14 residues. CDR1 is SGHNT and CDR2 is YYREEE in the germline V gene (reference sequence). CDR3 sequence reads: CASSLPGQGEGYTF. In DNA, the CDR3 is TGTGCCAGCAGCCTGCCCGGCCAGGGGGAGGGCTACACCTTC. Filled out from reference TRBV5-4 and TRBJ1-2, the complete variable domain reads ETGVTQSPTHLIKTRGQQVTLRCSSQSGHNTVSWYQQALGQGPQFIFQYYREEENGRGNFPPRFSGLQFPNYSSELNVNALELDDSALYLCASSLPGQGEGYTFGSGTRLTVV.

The chain has TRBV4-3 and TRBJ1-1, with a weak D call TRBD1 (5 bases). The CDR3 totals 15 residues. V gave up 0 bases and J gave up 1 base, with 9 bases separating them. Germline values: CDR1 LGHNA, CDR2 YSLEER. For the CDR3, the DNA is TGCGCCAGCAGCCAAGATGGGGGTGGGAACACTGAAGCTTTCTTT. Its protein product is CASSQDGGGNTEAFF.